Detailed here is one T cell receptor (beta chain). The antigen is not known. This specimen belongs to a study of OX40 agonist ivuxolimab in advanced cancers. Study results and limitations: CD8+ T cells averaged more expanded clones than CD4+.

Trimming pared 1 base from V and 5 bases from J, leaving 12 bases between. Germline lookup yields CDR1 SGHNT and CDR2 YYREEE (reference sequence). This CDR3 has 14 amino acids. Sequenced by immunoSEQ multiplex PCR; TCRdb stores in-frame clones only, minus some. The sample records over 90,000 clones, roughly 89% being singletons. The sequence was collected from an adult with an advanced solid tumor such as melanoma, head and neck, liver or kidney cancer. The rearrangement joins TRBV5-4 to TRBJ1-1; D is ambiguous. Sample: CD4+ or CD8+ T cells sorted from blood, taken in a trial of the OX40 agonist ivuxolimab. CDR3 loop: CASSLTATRTEAFF. In nucleotides, the CDR3 is TGTGCCAGCAGCTTGACAGCTACACGGACTGAAGCTTTCTTT.